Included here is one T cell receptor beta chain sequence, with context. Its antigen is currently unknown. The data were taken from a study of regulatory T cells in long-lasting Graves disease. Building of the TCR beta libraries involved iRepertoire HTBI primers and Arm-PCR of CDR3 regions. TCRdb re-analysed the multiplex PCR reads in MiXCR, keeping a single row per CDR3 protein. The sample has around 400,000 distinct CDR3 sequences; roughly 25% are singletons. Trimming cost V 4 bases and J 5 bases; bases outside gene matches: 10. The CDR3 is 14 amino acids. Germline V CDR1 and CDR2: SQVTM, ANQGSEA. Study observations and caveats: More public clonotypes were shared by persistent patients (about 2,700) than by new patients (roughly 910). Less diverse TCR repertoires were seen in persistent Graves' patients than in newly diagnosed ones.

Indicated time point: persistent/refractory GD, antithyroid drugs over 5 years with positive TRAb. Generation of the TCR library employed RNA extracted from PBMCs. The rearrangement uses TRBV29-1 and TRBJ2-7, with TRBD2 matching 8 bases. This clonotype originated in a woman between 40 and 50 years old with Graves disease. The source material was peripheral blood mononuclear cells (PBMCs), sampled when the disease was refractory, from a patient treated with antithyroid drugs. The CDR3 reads CSVAILAEGDEQYF. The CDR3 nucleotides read TGCAGCGTTGCTATACTAGCGGAGGGGGACGAGCAGTACTTC.